The clone carrying this T cell receptor beta chain came up a few times. Its specificity is unknown. V was pared by 6 bases and J by 6 bases, with 9 bases of the junction left unmatched. Looked up from germline, CDR1 is SGHAT and CDR2 is FQNNGV. This CDR3 region has 16 residues. This sample was included in a study of blood T cells in healthy people across ages. Study-wide context: Capturing about one barcoded beta molecule per two T cells was achieved by template switching.

A second PCR of 7 to 11 cycles used a sample-barcoded 5' primer and a J-beta primer mix. MiXCR, run by TCRdb on the 5' RACE reads, gives a single entry per CDR3 protein. The table shows about 1,500,000 distinct CDR3 sequences, with 28% occurring only once. Study-wide findings and caveats: Measured against age, TCR beta diversity per million T cells decreased in a roughly linear manner.

V gene TRBV11-2 combines with J gene TRBJ2-1; TRBD2 matches at 12 bases. The TCR was taken from a woman under 40 in good health. Sequencing was carried out using blood. The CDR3, as DNA: TGTGCCAGCAGACGCCCGACTAGCGGGAGATCCAATGAGCAGTTCTTC. Encoded protein: CASRRPTSGRSNEQFF.